This T cell receptor beta chain derives from a study of beta chain features in type 1 diabetes. Across the study: Sorted cells numbering 107,917,701 were examined across all samples.

This clone has only a few counts. Its specificity is not known. Investigators reverse transcribed all isolated RNA, so they sequenced expressed TCRB transcripts. Clones were read by immunoSEQ multiplex PCR, and TCRdb kept only the in-frame ones, dropping some. The profile shows approximately 260,000 clones, about 20% of them singletons. CDR1 and CDR2 (germline): SQVTM, ANQGSEA. V was clipped by 6 bases and J by 2 bases; unmatched bases: 6. CDR3 size: 14 residues. General study findings and limits: The study found moderately but significantly shorter TCRB CDR3s in all four CD4+ subsets of Type 1 diabetes patients.

The sequencing input was naive CD4+ T cells from blood. The V and J genes are TRBV29-1 and TRBJ2-5, with 10 bases identical to TRBD2. This clonotype was obtained from a woman aged 40 to 49 with type 1 diabetes. CDR3 bases: TGCAGCGTGGATGGACTAGCGGTGCAAGAGACCCAGTACTTC. Translating it yields CSVDGLAVQETQYF.